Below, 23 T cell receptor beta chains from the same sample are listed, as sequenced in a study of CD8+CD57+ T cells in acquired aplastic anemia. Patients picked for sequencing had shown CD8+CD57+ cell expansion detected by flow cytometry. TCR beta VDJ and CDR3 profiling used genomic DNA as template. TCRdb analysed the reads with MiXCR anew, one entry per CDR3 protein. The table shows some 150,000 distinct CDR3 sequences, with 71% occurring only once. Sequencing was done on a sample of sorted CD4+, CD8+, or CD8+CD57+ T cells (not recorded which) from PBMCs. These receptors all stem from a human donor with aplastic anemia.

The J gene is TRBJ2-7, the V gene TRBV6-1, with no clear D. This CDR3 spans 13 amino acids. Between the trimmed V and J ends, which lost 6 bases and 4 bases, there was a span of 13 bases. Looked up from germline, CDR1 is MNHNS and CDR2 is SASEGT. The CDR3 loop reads CASRVQDGYEQYF. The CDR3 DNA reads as TGTGCCAGCAGGGTCCAGGACGGGTACGAGCAGTACTTC.

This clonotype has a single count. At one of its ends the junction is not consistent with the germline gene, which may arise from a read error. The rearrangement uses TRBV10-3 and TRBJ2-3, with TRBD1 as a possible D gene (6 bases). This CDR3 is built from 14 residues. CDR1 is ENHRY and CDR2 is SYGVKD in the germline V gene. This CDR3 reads CAISGQGITGTQYF. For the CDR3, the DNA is TGTGCCATCAGTGGGCAGGGGATCACAGGTACGCAGTATTTT.

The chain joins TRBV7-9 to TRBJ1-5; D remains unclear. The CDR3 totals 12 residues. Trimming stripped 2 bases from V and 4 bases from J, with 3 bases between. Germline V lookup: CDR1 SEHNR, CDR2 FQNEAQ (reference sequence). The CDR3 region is CASSLINQPQHF. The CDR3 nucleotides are TGTGCCAGCAGCTTAATTAATCAGCCCCAGCATTTT.

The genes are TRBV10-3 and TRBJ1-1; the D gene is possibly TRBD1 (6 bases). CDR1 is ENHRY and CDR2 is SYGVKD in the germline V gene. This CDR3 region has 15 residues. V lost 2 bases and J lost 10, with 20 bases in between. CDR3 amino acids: CAISEAGGGEPVAFF. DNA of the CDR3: TGTGCCATCAGTGAGGCCGGTGGGGGCGAACCGGTAGCTTTCTTT.

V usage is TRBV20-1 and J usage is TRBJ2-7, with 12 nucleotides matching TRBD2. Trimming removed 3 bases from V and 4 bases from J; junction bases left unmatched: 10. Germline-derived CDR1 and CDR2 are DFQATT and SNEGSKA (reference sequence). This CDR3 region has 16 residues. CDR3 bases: TGCAGTGCTAGGGACCCTAGCGGGGGGGCCCTTTACGAGCAGTACTTC. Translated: CSARDPSGGALYEQYF.

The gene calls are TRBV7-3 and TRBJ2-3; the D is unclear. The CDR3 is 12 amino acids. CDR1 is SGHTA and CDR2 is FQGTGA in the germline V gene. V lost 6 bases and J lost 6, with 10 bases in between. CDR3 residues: CASRRSLDTQYF. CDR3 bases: TGTGCCAGCAGGCGGAGTCTGGATACGCAGTATTTT.

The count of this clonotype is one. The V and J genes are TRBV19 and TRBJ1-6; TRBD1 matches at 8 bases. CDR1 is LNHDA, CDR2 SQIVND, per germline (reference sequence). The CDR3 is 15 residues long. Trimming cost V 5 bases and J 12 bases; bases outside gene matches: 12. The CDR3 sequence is CASSGGTGTKRPLHF. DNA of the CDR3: TGTGCCAGTAGTGGAGGGACAGGTACCAAGAGACCCCTCCACTTT.

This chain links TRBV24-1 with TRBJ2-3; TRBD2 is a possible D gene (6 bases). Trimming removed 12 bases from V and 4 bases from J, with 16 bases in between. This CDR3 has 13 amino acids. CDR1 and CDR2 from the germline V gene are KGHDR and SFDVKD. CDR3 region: CASSEGRSDTQYF. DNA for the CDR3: TGTGCCTCGTCGGAGGGAAGATCAGATACGCAGTATTTT.

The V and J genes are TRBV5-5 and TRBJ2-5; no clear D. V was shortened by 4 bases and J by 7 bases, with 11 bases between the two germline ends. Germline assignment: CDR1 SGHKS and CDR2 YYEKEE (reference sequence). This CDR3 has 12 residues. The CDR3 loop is CASSRPLGTQYF. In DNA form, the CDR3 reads TGTGCCAGCAGCCGTCCCCTAGGGACCCAGTACTTC.

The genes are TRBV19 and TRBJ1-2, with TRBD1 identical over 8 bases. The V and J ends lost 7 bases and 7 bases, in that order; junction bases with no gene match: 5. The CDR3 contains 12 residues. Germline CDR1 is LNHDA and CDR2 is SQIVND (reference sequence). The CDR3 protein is CASTPDRAGYTF. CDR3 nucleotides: TGTGCCAGTACCCCGGACAGGGCTGGCTACACCTTC.

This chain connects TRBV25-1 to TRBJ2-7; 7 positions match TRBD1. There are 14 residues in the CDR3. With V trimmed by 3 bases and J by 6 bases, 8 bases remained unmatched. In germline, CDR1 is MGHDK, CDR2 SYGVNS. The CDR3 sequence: CASSDGRGWSEQYF. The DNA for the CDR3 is TGTGCCAGCAGTGATGGCAGGGGGTGGTCCGAGCAGTACTTC.

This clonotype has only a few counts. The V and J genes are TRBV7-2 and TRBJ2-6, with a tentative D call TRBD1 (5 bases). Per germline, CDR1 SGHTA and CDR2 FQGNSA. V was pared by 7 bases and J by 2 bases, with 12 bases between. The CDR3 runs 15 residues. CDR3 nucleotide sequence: TGTGCCAGCACCCCACCAGGGACTGGGGCCAACGTCCTGACTTTC. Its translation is CASTPPGTGANVLTF.

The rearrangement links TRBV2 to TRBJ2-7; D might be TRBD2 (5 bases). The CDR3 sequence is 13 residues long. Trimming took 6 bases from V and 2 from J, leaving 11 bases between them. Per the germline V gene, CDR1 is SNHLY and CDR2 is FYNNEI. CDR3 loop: CASRHGLTYEQYF. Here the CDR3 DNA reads TGTGCCAGCAGGCATGGACTGACCTACGAGCAGTACTTC. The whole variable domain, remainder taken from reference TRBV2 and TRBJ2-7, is EPEVTQTPSHQVTQMGQEVILRCVPISNHLYFYWYRQILGQKVEFLVSFYNNEISEKSEIFDDQFSVERPDGSNFTLKIRSTKLEDSAMYFCASRHGLTYEQYFGPGTRLTVT.

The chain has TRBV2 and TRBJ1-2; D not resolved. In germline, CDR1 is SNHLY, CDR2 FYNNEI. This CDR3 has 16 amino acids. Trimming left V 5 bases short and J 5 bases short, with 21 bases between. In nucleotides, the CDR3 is TGTGCCAGCAGTTACTCGACGGCACCAACGGAGTATGGCTACACCTTC. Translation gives CASSYSTAPTEYGYTF.

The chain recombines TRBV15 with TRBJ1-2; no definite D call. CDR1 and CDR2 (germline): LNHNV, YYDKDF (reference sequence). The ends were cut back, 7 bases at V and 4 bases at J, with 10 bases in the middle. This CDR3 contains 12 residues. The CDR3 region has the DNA TGTGCCACCAATTCAAACAGCTATGGCTACACCTTC. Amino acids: CATNSNSYGYTF.

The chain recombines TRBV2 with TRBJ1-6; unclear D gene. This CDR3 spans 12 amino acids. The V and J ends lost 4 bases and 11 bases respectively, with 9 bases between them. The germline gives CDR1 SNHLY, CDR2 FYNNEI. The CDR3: CASSVVGPPLHF. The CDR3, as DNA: TGTGCCAGCAGTGTAGTTGGGCCACCCCTCCACTTT.

The CDR3 DNA sequence: TGTGCCAGCAGCTCCTCGCAGGGAGCCCTAAACTATGGCTACACCTTC. Residues: CASSSSQGALNYGYTF. This chain links TRBV11-2 with TRBJ1-2; possible D gene TRBD1, 5 bases. The CDR3 contains 16 residues. Germline lookup yields CDR1 SGHAT and CDR2 FQNNGV. Trimming removed 4 bases from V and 2 bases from J, with 17 bases in between. The variable domain in full, with the rest retrieved from reference TRBV11-2 and TRBJ1-2, is EAGVAQSPRYKIIEKRQSVAFWCNPISGHATLYWYQQILGQGPKLLIQFQNNGVVDDSQLPKDRFSAERLKGVDSTLKIQPAKLEDSAVYLCASSSSQGALNYGYTFGSGTRLTVV.

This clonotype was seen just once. The CDR3 DNA is TGTGCCAGCAGTTTTGGGGCTGAAGCTTTCTTT. It is translated as CASSFGAEAFF. This chain uses TRBV7-8 with TRBJ1-1, with D hard to call. The CDR3 length is 11 residues. Looked up from germline, CDR1 is SGHVS and CDR2 is FQNEAQ. V was shortened by 6 bases and J by 6 bases, with 8 bases between the two germline ends.

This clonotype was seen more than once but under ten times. In DNA, the CDR3 is TGCAGTGCTCAGCCCGAGGTGAGGGCCACCGCCGGGGCCAACGTCCTGACTTTC. Encoded protein: CSAQPEVRATAGANVLTF. The chain uses TRBV20-1 and TRBJ2-6; maybe TRBD2 (5 bases). The germline CDR1 and CDR2 sequences are DFQATT and SNEGSKA (reference sequence). Trimming cost V 5 bases and J 4 bases, with 24 bases left between them. The CDR3 is 18 residues long.

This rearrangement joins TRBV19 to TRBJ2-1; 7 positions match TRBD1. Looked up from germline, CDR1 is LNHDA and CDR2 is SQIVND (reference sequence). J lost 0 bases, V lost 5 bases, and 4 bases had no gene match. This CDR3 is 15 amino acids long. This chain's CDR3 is CASSRTGDSYNEQFF. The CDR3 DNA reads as TGTGCCAGTAGTCGTACAGGGGACTCCTACAATGAGCAGTTCTTC.

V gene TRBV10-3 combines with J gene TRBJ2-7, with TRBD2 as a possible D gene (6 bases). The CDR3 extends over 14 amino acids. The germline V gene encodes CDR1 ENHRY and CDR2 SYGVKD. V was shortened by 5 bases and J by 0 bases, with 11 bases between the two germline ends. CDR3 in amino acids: CAISSPGGSYEQYF. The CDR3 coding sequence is TGTGCCATCAGTTCCCCCGGGGGCTCCTACGAGCAGTACTTC.

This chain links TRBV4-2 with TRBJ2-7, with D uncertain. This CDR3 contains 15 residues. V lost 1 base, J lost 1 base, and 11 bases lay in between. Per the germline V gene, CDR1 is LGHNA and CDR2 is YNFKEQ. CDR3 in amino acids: CASSQGGVSSYEQYF. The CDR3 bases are TGTGCCAGCAGCCAAGGGGGTGTGTCTTCCTACGAGCAGTACTTC.

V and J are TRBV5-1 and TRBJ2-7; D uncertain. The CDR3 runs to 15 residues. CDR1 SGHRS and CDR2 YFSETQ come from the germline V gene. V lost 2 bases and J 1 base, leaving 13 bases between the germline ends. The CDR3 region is CASSFSATGSYEQYF. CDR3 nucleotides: TGCGCCAGCAGCTTCAGCGCGACCGGTTCCTACGAGCAGTACTTC.